This is a list of T cell receptor beta chains from one sample in a study of T-cell reconstitution after alpha-beta-depleted transplantation in children. A single record per CDR3 protein comes from TCRdb applying MiXCR to the PCR reads. Counted here are approximately 200,000 distinct CDR3 sequences, more than 14% occurring once; the ten biggest clones make up around 13%. The sample in question was PBMCs from the stem cell graft donor, obtained from the stem cell graft. The receptors here all came from a human donor who donated a stem cell graft to a child with acute lymphoblastic leukemia. Both conserved end residues are part of each CDR3. The D gene is left open where the match is weak. Expanded clones get a size class; other rows say once, few or many, or leave the size out.

V	J	size	length	D	DNA	CDR3
TRBV7-9	TRBJ2-3	-	14	-	TGTGCCAGCAGCTTAGGGGTGGGAGTGGATACGCAGTATTTT	CASSLGVGVDTQYF
TRBV7-6	TRBJ2-7	-	14	-	TGTGCCAGCAGCCCCGGGACGCAGTCCTACGAGCAGTACTTC	CASSPGTQSYEQYF
TRBV27	TRBJ2-2	many	15	-	TGTGCCAGCAGTTCACCGGGGAGGTCGACCGGGGAGCTGTTTTTT	CASSSPGRSTGELFF
TRBV20-1	TRBJ2-4	-	13	-	TGCAGTGCTAGAAGGATAGCGTTCCACATTCAGTACTTC	CSARRIAFHIQYF
TRBV9	TRBJ2-4	-	24	TRBD2	TGTGCCAGCAGCGGACTAGCATTTAACGGGAGGGAGGGCCTCTCCTTTTCGGCCAAAAACATTCAGTACTTC	CASSGLAFNGREGLSFSAKNIQYF
TRBV15	TRBJ1-2	few	15	-	TGTGCCACCAGCAGAGGACAGCTCGGCGTCTATGGCTACACCTTC	CATSRGQLGVYGYTF
TRBV20-1	TRBJ2-3	many	12	-	TGCAGTGCTCATTCGAGGGAAGATACGCAGTATTTT	CSAHSREDTQYF
TRBV6-5	TRBJ1-2	-	16	-	TGTGCCAGCAGTCCCACACGGGTTGGGGCCTACTATGGCTACACCTTC	CASSPTRVGAYYGYTF
TRBV18	TRBJ2-7	few	15	TRBD1	TGTGCCAGCTCGCAGGGGACAGGGAGAGCCTACGAGCAGTACTTC	CASSQGTGRAYEQYF
TRBV20-1	TRBJ2-5	few	16	TRBD1	TGCAGTGCTAGAGCCTGGCAGGGGGACCACCAAGAGACCCAGTACTTC	CSARAWQGDHQETQYF
TRBV11-2	TRBJ1-4	few	17	-	TGTGCCAGCAGCTTAATCACGTGGCCCCCTCAGGATGAAAAACTGTTTTTT	CASSLITWPPQDEKLFF
TRBV20-1	TRBJ2-1	many	15	-	TGCAGTGCGGGATATGGCGGGTCCGTTTACAATGAGCAGTTCTTC	CSAGYGGSVYNEQFF
TRBV10-3	TRBJ2-1	-	14	TRBD2	TGTGCCATCACAGGACTAGCGGGAGCCGGTGAGCAGTTCTTC	CAITGLAGAGEQFF
TRBV12-3/TRBV12-4	TRBJ1-2	many	16	TRBD1	TGTGCCAGCAGTTTAGCCGACAGGGGATCTAACTATGGCTACACCTTC	CASSLADRGSNYGYTF
TRBV5-8	TRBJ1-1	many	14	-	TGTGCCAGCAGCTTGGGACCGGGGAACACTGAAGCTTTCTTT	CASSLGPGNTEAFF
TRBV11-3	TRBJ2-1	many	11	-	TGTGCCAGCAGTCTTCTAGCGGAGCAGTTCTTC	CASSLLAEQFF